This T cell receptor beta chain derives from a study of response to subunit inactivated influenza vaccine. TCRdb itself ran the RT-PCR reads through MiXCR, one entry per CDR3 protein. The profile shows fewer than 700,000 distinct CDR3 sequences, 10% to 15% of them singletons. This clonotype showed up just a few times. V lost 0 bases to trimming and J lost 5 bases; unmatched junction nucleotides: 5. This CDR3 region has 16 residues. Germline V CDR1 and CDR2: LNHNV, YYDKDF (reference sequence). This sequence joins TRBV15 and TRBJ2-3; 10 bases fit TRBD1. This specimen consisted of PBMCs from blood, obtained more than 35 days after vaccination. This TCR came from a man aged 45-60 years who received an inactivated influenza vaccine. The CDR3 reads CATSRDRDRGLDTQYF. The CDR3 bases are TGTGCCACCAGCAGAGACCGAGACAGGGGGCTAGATACGCAGTATTTT.